The 17 T cell receptor beta chains presented below share a single source sample, sequenced in a study of T cell repertoires in cytomegalovirus infection. A single record per CDR3 protein comes from TCRdb applying MiXCR to the reads. The data hold 49,000 or so distinct CDR3 sequences, with about a fifth observed a single time. The antigens of these receptors remain unknown. The source was CD8+ T cells from cultured PBMCs, collected from culture after CMV antigen stimulation. The origin of the receptors is a human donor in good health (CMV status not recorded). Some clones in this sample may be carry-over from other donors' samples.

Only a few counts were recorded for this clonotype. The chain employs TRBV7-3 and TRBJ2-2; 8 bases align to TRBD2. This CDR3 has 17 amino acids. The V gene end was trimmed by 2 bases and the J gene end by 4 bases; junction bases not matched to a gene: 9. Germline V gene lookup returns CDR1 SGHTA and CDR2 FQGTGA. In DNA, the CDR3 is TGTGCCAGCAGCTTATACGGGGGGGCCGCGAGCACCGGGGAGCTGTTTTTT. Residues: CASSLYGGAASTGELFF.

This clonotype was recorded many times. The rearrangement links TRBV6-1 to TRBJ2-2; D unclear. There are 14 residues in the CDR3. CDR1 is MNHNS, CDR2 SASEGT, per germline. Trimming left V 5 bases short and J 5 bases short, with 12 bases between. The CDR3 DNA reads TGTGCCAGCAGTAGACAAACTTATACCGGGGAGCTGTTTTTT. Its translation is CASSRQTYTGELFF.

The gene calls are TRBV20-1 and TRBJ2-7; 7 bases are shared with TRBD1. With 4 bases clipped from V and 4 bases from J, the junction kept 7 bases outside the gene matches. The CDR3 is 13 amino acids. CDR1 and CDR2 (germline): DFQATT, SNEGSKA (reference sequence). The CDR3 here is CSATGTEVYEQYF. As DNA, the CDR3 is TGCAGTGCTACCGGGACAGAAGTGTACGAGCAGTACTTC.

The chain joins TRBV30 to TRBJ1-1; tentatively, D is TRBD1 (6 bases). The CDR3 is made up of 13 amino acids. The V end lost 3 bases, the J end lost 4 bases, and 12 bases lay between the germline ends. CDR1 and CDR2 (germline): GTSNPN, SVGIG (reference sequence). CDR3 sequence (DNA): TGTGCCTGGAGACCACAGGGTCCCACTGAAGCTTTCTTT. Amino acid sequence: CAWRPQGPTEAFF. Based on the CDR3 plus reference TRBV30 and TRBJ1-1, the full variable domain is SQTIHQWPATLVQPVGSPLSLECTVEGTSNPNLYWYRQAAGRGLQLLFYSVGIGQISSEVPQNLSASRPQDRQFILSSKKLLLSDSGFYLCAWRPQGPTEAFFGQGTRLTVV.

This clonotype was recorded many times. The V gene is TRBV7-9, the J gene TRBJ1-5; perhaps TRBD1 as D (5 bases). V dropped 1 base and J dropped 0 bases, with 10 bases sitting between them. Germline CDR1 reads SEHNR; CDR2 reads FQNEAQ (reference sequence). CDR3 length equals 16 residues. The CDR3 sequence: CASSLGDPNSNQPQHF. The CDR3 DNA is TGTGCCAGCAGCTTAGGGGACCCGAATAGCAATCAGCCCCAGCATTTT.

This clonotype was counted once. The J gene is TRBJ2-7, the V gene TRBV20-1; 10 bases are shared with TRBD1. The CDR3 is 13 residues long. CDR1 and CDR2 (germline): DFQATT, SNEGSKA (reference sequence). The ends lost 3 bases at V and 9 bases at J; junction bases unmatched: 8. CDR3 bases: TGCAGTGCTAGGACAGGGGGCCAGCTTGCGCAGTACTTC. It is translated as CSARTGGQLAQYF.

The gene calls are TRBV14 and TRBJ1-4; 9 positions agree with TRBD1. Germline V gives CDR1 SGHDN, CDR2 FVKESK. J gave up 8 bases and V 3 bases, and 13 bases lay outside the gene matches. This CDR3 comprises 17 residues. The CDR3 here is CASSHGQGMGVREKLFF. In DNA form, the CDR3 reads TGTGCCAGCAGCCATGGACAGGGGATGGGTGTTAGAGAAAAACTGTTTTTT. The full variable domain, completed using reference TRBV14 and TRBJ1-4, is EAGVTQFPSHSVIEKGQTVTLRCDPISGHDNLYWYRRVMGKEIKFLLHFVKESKQDESGMPNNRFLAERTGGTYSTLKVQPAELEDSGVYFCASSHGQGMGVREKLFFGSGTQLSVL.

V is TRBV20-1 and J is TRBJ2-6; TRBD1 matches at 12 bases. V lost 0 bases and J lost 2; bases outside the gene matches: 11. The CDR3 loop spans 20 amino acids. From germline, CDR1 is DFQATT and CDR2 SNEGSKA (reference sequence). The CDR3 here is CSARDLRGQGARAGANVLTF. The CDR3 coding sequence is TGCAGTGCTAGAGACCTCAGGGGACAGGGGGCGCGTGCTGGGGCCAACGTCCTGACTTTC.

This clonotype was detected ten times or more. This chain uses TRBV27 with TRBJ2-3; 7 bases fit TRBD2. The J segment lost 3 bases and the V segment lost 2 bases, leaving 5 bases of the junction unmatched. The CDR3 has 15 amino acids. Germline loops: CDR1 MNHEY, CDR2 SMNVEV (reference sequence). CDR3 region: CASSLRAGDTDTQYF. CDR3 bases: TGTGCCAGCAGTTTACGGGCGGGGGATACAGATACGCAGTATTTT.

CDR3 sequence (DNA): TGCAGTGCAACAGGGGGCGATTCAAGCGGGAACCAAGAGACCCAGTACTTC. It is translated as CSATGGDSSGNQETQYF. The chain uses TRBV20-1 and TRBJ2-5; 9 bases match TRBD1. The CDR3 is 17 amino acids. V lost 6 bases, J lost 0 bases, and 14 bases stayed unmatched. From germline, CDR1 is DFQATT and CDR2 SNEGSKA (reference sequence).

This clonotype was seen at least ten times. This rearrangement joins TRBV7-2 to TRBJ2-5; 12 nucleotides line up with TRBD2. Losses at the gene ends were 4 bases for V and 3 bases for J; bases not matched to a gene: 3. This CDR3 spans 15 amino acids. From germline, CDR1 is SGHTA and CDR2 FQGNSA. Here the CDR3 reads CASSSRTSGEETQYF. CDR3 DNA sequence: TGTGCCAGCAGCTCGCGGACTAGCGGGGAAGAGACCCAGTACTTC.

This clonotype was detected only a few times. The chain links TRBV30 to TRBJ2-6; TRBD2 might be the D (6 bases). The ends were cut back, 4 bases at V and 5 bases at J, with 15 bases in the middle. This CDR3 has 15 residues. Germline CDR1 is GTSNPN and CDR2 is SVGIG (reference sequence). The CDR3 reads CAWMRDSAWANVLTF. Written as DNA, the CDR3 is TGTGCCTGGATGAGGGACTCCGCTTGGGCCAACGTCCTGACTTTC.

This clonotype was seen a handful of times. As DNA, the CDR3 is TGTGCCAGCAGCTTTCCCCCCGTCGTGGGCAATCAGCCCCAGCATTTT. The encoded protein is CASSFPPVVGNQPQHF. V is TRBV11-3 and J is TRBJ1-5; the D is unclear. Germline-derived CDR1 and CDR2 are SGHNT and YENEEA. This CDR3 is 16 amino acids long. V was clipped by 3 bases and J by 2 bases, with 14 bases between them.

This clonotype was seen a handful of times. Written as DNA, the CDR3 is TGTGCCAGTCTCCGGGACAGGGCGACCGGGGAGCTGTTTTTT. This translates into CASLRDRATGELFF. V and J are TRBV6-6 and TRBJ2-2; the match to TRBD1 covers 9 bases. After removal of 9 bases from V and 5 bases from J, the junction contained 7 bases not matched to a gene. Per germline, CDR1 MNHNY and CDR2 SVGAGI (reference sequence). The CDR3 has 14 amino acids.

V is TRBV2 and J is TRBJ2-7; 7 bases are shared with TRBD1. Germline V gene sequence: CDR1 SNHLY, CDR2 FYNNEI. The CDR3 loop spans 16 amino acids. J was trimmed by 7 bases and V by 2 bases; bases with no gene match: 14. The CDR3 DNA is TGTGCCAGCAGTGAAAGCCTCACAGGGGCCCTACGAGAGCAGTACTTC. It specifies CASSESLTGALREQYF.

J is TRBJ1-2 and V is TRBV7-9, with 9 nucleotides matching TRBD1. The CDR3 is 16 amino acids. V shed 5 bases, J shed 1 base, and the junction held 8 bases outside the gene matches. Germline V CDR1 and CDR2: SEHNR, FQNEAQ (reference sequence). CDR3 coding DNA: TGTGCCAGCAGCCACAACCGGGACAGGGTTAACTATGGCTACACCTTC. Protein sequence: CASSHNRDRVNYGYTF.

This clonotype was seen at least ten times. This CDR3 reads CASSPGDLTEAFF. The CDR3 region has the DNA TGTGCCAGCAGCCCAGGGGACCTCACTGAAGCTTTCTTT. The genes are TRBV4-2 and TRBJ1-1; TRBD1 is a possible D gene (6 bases). The germline V and J ends were trimmed by 4 bases and 4 bases, with 10 bases remaining between them. The CDR3 has 13 amino acids. Germline CDR1 and CDR2: LGHNA and YNFKEQ.